Shown below are 9 T cell receptor beta chains from a single sample sequenced in a study of blood T cell repertoires in COVID-19. Sequenced by immunoSEQ multiplex PCR; TCRdb stores in-frame clones only, minus some. In the table there are approximately 340,000 clones, 80% to 90% of which are singletons. The material sequenced was peripheral blood. The receptor set was obtained from a man between 25 and 39 years old with COVID-19, enrolled during active disease.

This clone was seen a handful of times. The chain employs TRBV7-9 and TRBJ2-5; TRBD1 aligns across 11 bases. CDR1 is SEHNR and CDR2 is FQNEAQ in the germline V gene (reference sequence). V was clipped by 11 bases and J by 2 bases; unmatched bases: 4. This CDR3 has 13 amino acids. CDR3 sequence (DNA): TGTGCCTGGGACAGGGGGGCTCAAGAGACCCAGTACTTC. Its translation is CAWDRGAQETQYF. Variable domain in full (rest from reference TRBV7-9 and TRBJ2-5): DTGVSQNPRHKITKRGQNVTFRCDPISEHNRLYWYRQTLGQGPEFLTYFQNEAQLEKSRLLSDRFSAERPKGSFSTLEIQRTEQGDSAMYLCAWDRGAQETQYFGPGTRLLVL.

This clone has just one count. The chain employs TRBV7-2 and TRBJ1-2, with TRBD1 matching over 7 bases. The V segment lost 5 bases and the J segment 3 bases; nucleotides outside the gene matches: 6. Germline CDR1 SGHTA, CDR2 FQGNSA. The CDR3 consists of 14 residues. CDR3 DNA sequence: TGTGCCAGCAGCCTAGGGACAGCGGACTATGGCTACACCTTC. It yields the protein CASSLGTADYGYTF.

V usage is TRBV4-2 and J usage is TRBJ2-3; weak D call: TRBD1 (5 bases). Germline V CDR1 and CDR2: LGHNA, YNFKEQ. There are 17 residues in the CDR3. V lost 1 base, J lost 2 bases, and 16 bases lay in between. The CDR3 bases are TGTGCCAGCAGCCAAGGTCGCGGAAAGGGGTTCACAGATACGCAGTATTTT. This translates into CASSQGRGKGFTDTQYF.

The V and J genes are TRBV27 and TRBJ2-7, with 7 bases that match TRBD1. CDR3 length equals 14 residues. CDR1 is MNHEY and CDR2 is SMNVEV in the germline V gene (reference sequence). Trimming removed 0 bases from V and 4 bases from J; junction bases left unmatched: 3. CDR3 nucleotide sequence: TGTGCCAGCAGTTTATCAAGACAGGGTTACGAGCAGTACTTC. Amino acid sequence: CASSLSRQGYEQYF.

This chain uses TRBV18 with TRBJ2-3; 8 bases line up with TRBD1. Germline V gene lookup returns CDR1 KGHSH and CDR2 LQKENI. Trimming cost V 2 bases and J 3 bases; bases outside gene matches: 7. This CDR3 has 16 amino acids. The CDR3 reads CASSPTAGGLTDTQYF. CDR3 nucleotide sequence: TGTGCCAGCTCACCAACTGCAGGGGGCCTGACAGATACGCAGTATTTT.

This clone was seen a single time. The rearrangement uses TRBV9 and TRBJ1-2, with a weak D call TRBD1 (5 bases). The CDR3 has 15 amino acids. V was shortened by 3 bases and J by 7 bases, with 19 bases between the two germline ends. Per germline, CDR1 SGDLS and CDR2 YYNGEE. The CDR3, as DNA: TGTGCCAGCAGCGCGGCTGCGGGGGGGGAGGGTGGCTACACCTTC. Translation gives CASSAAAGGEGGYTF.

The chain joins TRBV24-1 to TRBJ2-7, with TRBD1 as a possible D gene (6 bases). V dropped 6 bases and J dropped 0 bases, with 11 bases sitting between them. The germline V gene encodes CDR1 KGHDR and CDR2 SFDVKD. CDR3 size: 14 residues. In nucleotides, the CDR3 is TGTGCCACCAGTTCCTGGACAGCCTCCTACGAGCAGTACTTC. The encoded protein is CATSSWTASYEQYF.

This chain joins TRBV5-1 and TRBJ2-3; D is unresolved. Germline-derived CDR1 and CDR2 are SGHRS and YFSETQ. The germline V and J ends were trimmed by 3 bases and 4 bases, with 9 bases remaining between them. The CDR3 spans 13 residues. DNA for the CDR3: TGCGCCAGCAGCTCGCCAGGCGCAGATACGCAGTATTTT. Its translation: CASSSPGADTQYF.

This clone was recorded only once. The V gene is TRBV19, the J gene TRBJ1-1; 8 bases are shared with TRBD1. CDR3 size: 16 residues. CDR1 and CDR2 (germline): LNHDA, SQIVND (reference sequence). Unmatched junction bases numbered 9, after V lost 5 bases and J lost 1 base. The CDR3 DNA reads as TGTGCCAGTAGTCAGCGTCCCGGGACAGGGAACACTGAAGCTTTCTTT. Translated, it gives CASSQRPGTGNTEAFF.